These 18 T cell receptor beta chains were sequenced from one sample in a study of T cell changes during pregnancy in multiple sclerosis. This table comes from immunoSEQ multiplex PCR, and its TCRdb copy is limited to in-frame clones, with some not included. The sample holds around 29,000 clones, roughly 91% seen once. Material: CD4+ T cells from peripheral blood mononuclear cells, obtained in the first trimester of pregnancy. The receptors were sampled from a female donor in good health, enrolled as a control in a pregnancy study.

The chain is built from TRBV4-2 and TRBJ2-7, with 7 bases matching TRBD2. Germline V gene lookup returns CDR1 LGHNA and CDR2 YNFKEQ. The V segment lost 2 bases and the J segment 3 bases; nucleotides outside the gene matches: 10. The CDR3 is 16 residues long. The CDR3 loop is CASSQNARDYLYEQYF. CDR3 nucleotide sequence: TGTGCCAGCAGCCAAAACGCCCGGGACTACCTCTACGAGCAGTACTTC.

The chain employs TRBV7-3 and TRBJ1-1; TRBD1 agrees at 8 bases. With 4 bases clipped from V and 1 base from J, the junction kept 2 bases outside the gene matches. This CDR3 region has 14 residues. Germline CDR1 reads SGHTA; CDR2 reads FQGTGA. This CDR3 reads CASSSTGANTEAFF. Written as DNA, the CDR3 is TGTGCCAGCAGCTCGACAGGGGCGAACACTGAAGCTTTCTTT.

The genes are TRBV7-9 and TRBJ1-1; D is unclear. The CDR3 spans 13 residues. Trimming removed 0 bases from V and 7 bases from J, with 9 bases in between. The germline CDR1 and CDR2 sequences are SEHNR and FQNEAQ (reference sequence). This chain's CDR3 is CASSLAPGVEAFF. CDR3 bases: TGTGCCAGCAGCTTAGCCCCCGGGGTTGAAGCTTTCTTT.

V and J are TRBV11-2 and TRBJ2-7; 9 positions match TRBD2. V was clipped by 1 base and J by 5 bases; unmatched bases: 6. The V gene's germline CDR1 is SGHAT and CDR2 FQNNGV. This CDR3 is 15 amino acids long. The CDR3 protein is CASSLVRGRAHEQYF. CDR3 bases: TGTGCCAGCAGCTTAGTACGCGGGAGGGCCCACGAGCAGTACTTC.

This clone was detected only a few times. V and J are TRBV29-1 and TRBJ1-2; D is ambiguous. The CDR3 is 12 amino acids. Per germline, CDR1 SQVTM and CDR2 ANQGSEA. V was clipped by 3 bases and J by 1 base, with 6 bases between them. The CDR3 loop is CSVDGHNYGYTF. The CDR3 coding sequence is TGCAGCGTTGACGGTCATAACTATGGCTACACCTTC.

The chain links TRBV5-1 to TRBJ2-5, with 8 bases lining up with TRBD1. With V trimmed by 0 bases and J by 5 bases, 12 bases remained unmatched. CDR3 length: 17 amino acids. Germline loops: CDR1 SGHRS, CDR2 YFSETQ. The CDR3 sequence is CASSLGLRQGAVETQYF. CDR3 bases: TGCGCCAGCAGCTTGGGGTTGAGGCAGGGGGCCGTCGAGACCCAGTACTTC.

This clone was found once. The rearrangement uses TRBV6-1 and TRBJ1-2; 7 positions agree with TRBD1. The CDR3 contains 15 residues. Trimming removed 4 bases from V and 0 bases from J; junction bases left unmatched: 5. Germline values: CDR1 MNHNS, CDR2 SASEGT. The DNA of the CDR3 is TGTGCCAGCAGTGGACCCGGGACAGCTAACTATGGCTACACCTTC. It specifies CASSGPGTANYGYTF.

This rearrangement joins TRBV29-1 to TRBJ2-3; no clear D. The germline V and J ends were trimmed by 7 bases and 6 bases, with 17 bases remaining between them. The germline CDR1 and CDR2 sequences are SQVTM and ANQGSEA. This CDR3 contains 13 residues. The CDR3 bases are TGCAGCGCACTTGGGTCCGGGTTGGATACGCAGTATTTT. Translating gives CSALGSGLDTQYF.

V is TRBV6-1 and J is TRBJ2-1; 8 bases align to TRBD2. V lost 3 bases and J lost 2; bases outside the gene matches: 6. Germline assignment: CDR1 MNHNS and CDR2 SASEGT. The CDR3 has 16 amino acids. Here the CDR3 DNA reads TGTGCCAGCAGTGATATTGGCGGGAGGACCTACAATGAGCAGTTCTTC. Residues: CASSDIGGRTYNEQFF.

The rearrangement uses TRBV16 and TRBJ1-1, with a possible D match to TRBD1 (6 bases). Per germline, CDR1 KGHSY and CDR2 FQNENV. Trimming removed 5 bases at V and 2 bases at J, with 12 bases between. The CDR3 has 14 amino acids. This CDR3 reads CASSSQGHNTEAFF. CDR3 in DNA: TGTGCCAGCAGCTCACAGGGACACAACACTGAAGCTTTCTTT.

CDR3 sequence: CASSSGSYGYTF. CDR3 coding DNA: TGTGCCAGCAGCTCGGGGTCATATGGCTACACCTTC. The V gene is TRBV5-6, the J gene TRBJ1-2, with D unresolved. Per germline, CDR1 SGHDT and CDR2 YYEEEE. The CDR3 has 12 residues. The germline V and J ends were trimmed by 3 bases and 5 bases, with 8 bases remaining between them.

The J gene is TRBJ2-5, the V gene TRBV5-4; possibly TRBD2 for D (6 bases). The CDR3 loop spans 16 amino acids. Trimming cost V 4 bases and J 5 bases, with 21 bases left between them. Germline V gene data show CDR1 as SGHNT and CDR2 as YYREEE (reference sequence). The CDR3 spells CASSPSLVPEGETQYF. CDR3 coding DNA: TGTGCCAGCAGCCCAAGTCTGGTACCGGAGGGGGAGACCCAGTACTTC.

V gene TRBV7-2 combines with J gene TRBJ2-5; D is possibly TRBD2 (6 bases). Deletions cut 3 bases from V and 9 bases from J, with 8 bases between. The germline gives CDR1 SGHTA, CDR2 FQGNSA. The CDR3 sequence is 11 residues long. The CDR3 coding sequence is TGTGCCAGCAGCTTCCGGGAGTCCCAGTACTTC. Amino acid sequence: CASSFRESQYF.

Here the CDR3 DNA reads TGTGCCAGCAGCCTACCACCACAGGGGGCGATTACTGAAGCTTTCTTT. Protein product: CASSLPPQGAITEAFF. The rearrangement joins TRBV4-2 to TRBJ1-1, with 9 bases matching TRBD1. This CDR3 is 16 amino acids long. The V segment lost 4 bases and the J segment 5 bases; nucleotides outside the gene matches: 11. Germline V lookup: CDR1 LGHNA, CDR2 YNFKEQ.

In this sample, this clone turned up once. This chain links TRBV4-2 with TRBJ2-7, with D perhaps matching TRBD2 (5 bases). V gave up 2 bases and J gave up 3 bases, with 14 bases separating them. The CDR3 loop spans 15 amino acids. Per germline, CDR1 LGHNA and CDR2 YNFKEQ. This CDR3 is CASSQLDSGNYEQYF. The CDR3 DNA sequence: TGTGCCAGCAGCCAACTGGACTCCGGAAACTACGAGCAGTACTTC.

The chain couples TRBV19 to TRBJ2-7; 9 nucleotides match TRBD1. Germline CDR1 and CDR2: LNHDA and SQIVND (reference sequence). V gave up 6 bases and J gave up 3 bases; unmatched junction bases: 12. This CDR3 is built from 16 residues. The CDR3 protein is CASSLLGGQGGYEQYF. DNA of the CDR3: TGTGCCAGTAGCCTTCTGGGGGGACAGGGAGGCTACGAGCAGTACTTC.

J is TRBJ2-7 and V is TRBV2; D might be TRBD1 (6 bases). The germline V gene encodes CDR1 SNHLY and CDR2 FYNNEI. The CDR3 has 19 residues. Trimming cost V 3 bases and J 0 bases, with 24 bases left between them. CDR3 nucleotide sequence: TGTGCCAGCAGTGATGAGGGTTATCTGACAGGAAAGAGCTCCTACGAGCAGTACTTC. Translation gives CASSDEGYLTGKSSYEQYF.

This clone was seen once. The chain is built from TRBV19 and TRBJ2-3; 9 positions agree with TRBD2. The CDR3 consists of 17 residues. The V gene's germline CDR1 is LNHDA and CDR2 SQIVND (reference sequence). J gave up 4 bases and V 6 bases, and 14 bases lay outside the gene matches. The CDR3: CASREMAGGPIPDTQYF. Here the CDR3 DNA reads TGTGCCAGTAGAGAAATGGCGGGGGGGCCTATCCCAGATACGCAGTATTTT.